These 28 T cell receptor beta chains share one sample of origin, sequenced in a study of cytomegalovirus exposure and HLA in healthy donors. Some clones are missing from TCRdb's copy, which holds only in-frame ones; the method was immunoSEQ multiplex PCR. The sample has about 88,000 clones; approximately 88% are singletons. The specimen was PBMCs. The origin of the receptors is a woman aged 18-30 years in good health and CMV-seropositive.

V usage is TRBV9 and J usage is TRBJ2-2; D is perhaps TRBD1 (5 bases). The CDR3 is 13 residues long. Between the trimmed V and J ends, which lost 6 bases and 4 bases, there was a span of 10 bases. CDR1 SGDLS and CDR2 YYNGEE come from the germline V gene. Here the CDR3 reads CASNQGPTGELFF. CDR3 DNA: TGTGCCAGCAACCAGGGCCCCACCGGGGAGCTGTTTTTT. Full variable domain (outside the CDR3, taken from reference TRBV9 and TRBJ2-2): DSGVTQTPKHLITATGQRVTLRCSPRSGDLSVYWYQQSLDQGLQFLIQYYNGEERAKGNILERFSAQQFPDLHSELNLSSLELGDSALYFCASNQGPTGELFFGEGSRLTVL.

This chain connects TRBV19 to TRBJ1-5; 7 bases map to TRBD1. Germline V CDR1 and CDR2: LNHDA, SQIVND (reference sequence). The CDR3 runs 17 residues. Unmatched junction bases numbered 12, after V lost 1 base and J lost 6 bases. The CDR3 is CASSIGVTGNSGQPQHF. The CDR3 region has the DNA TGTGCCAGTAGTATAGGAGTGACAGGGAACTCAGGTCAGCCCCAGCATTTT.

The chain combines TRBV10-3 with TRBJ1-6; the D gene is possibly TRBD1 (5 bases). V lost 7 bases and J 4 bases, leaving 11 bases between the germline ends. This CDR3 contains 14 residues. CDR1 is ENHRY, CDR2 SYGVKD, per germline. The CDR3 spells CAINPGNYNSPLHF. The DNA of the CDR3 is TGTGCCATCAACCCAGGGAATTATAATTCACCCCTCCACTTT.

This clone was found once. This chain uses TRBV28 with TRBJ2-2; 9 bases map to TRBD1. Trimming took 5 bases from V and 4 from J; bases not matched to a gene: 5. This CDR3 contains 15 residues. CDR1 MDHEN and CDR2 SYDVKM come from the germline V gene. The chain's CDR3 is CASSTGTGFTGELFF. CDR3 coding DNA: TGTGCCAGCAGTACCGGGACAGGGTTCACCGGGGAGCTGTTTTTT.

The chain carries TRBV29-1 and TRBJ2-3; TRBD1 matches 9 bases. The CDR3 is made up of 16 amino acids. The J segment lost 4 bases and the V segment lost 3 bases, leaving 11 bases of the junction unmatched. Germline assignment: CDR1 SQVTM and CDR2 ANQGSEA. Here the CDR3 DNA reads TGCAGCGTTGATGGGAACCCGGGACAGGGAGCAGATACGCAGTATTTT. Protein sequence: CSVDGNPGQGADTQYF.

This sequence joins TRBV7-2 and TRBJ1-5, with TRBD1 identical over 11 bases. Germline V gene sequence: CDR1 SGHTA, CDR2 FQGNSA. V dropped 5 bases and J dropped 6; count of bases not matched to a gene: 9. This CDR3 has 16 residues. Here the CDR3 reads CASSTSGTGGVQPQHF. CDR3 coding DNA: TGTGCCAGCAGCACGTCCGGGACAGGGGGGGTTCAGCCCCAGCATTTT. The full variable domain, in which reference TRBV7-2 and TRBJ1-5 provide the parts outside the CDR3, is GAGVSQSPSNKVTEKGKDVELRCDPISGHTALYWYRQSLGQGLEFLIYFQGNSAPDKSGLPSDRFSAERTGGSVSTLTIQRTQQEDSAVYLCASSTSGTGGVQPQHFGDGTRLSIL.

This chain uses TRBV4-1 with TRBJ1-3, with D possibly matching TRBD1 (5 bases). The CDR3 covers 15 residues. The V gene's germline CDR1 is MGHRA and CDR2 YSYEKL. V was cut by 1 base and J by 3 bases, with 10 bases left in between. CDR3 nucleotide sequence: TGCGCCAGCAGCCAAGTGGAGGGGAATGGAAACACCATATATTTT. Protein product: CASSQVEGNGNTIYF.

This clone was counted once. The chain carries TRBV4-1 and TRBJ1-2; TRBD1 matches 7 bases. Germline V gene sequence: CDR1 MGHRA, CDR2 YSYEKL. The CDR3 runs to 14 residues. V shed 0 bases, J shed 3 bases, and the junction held 1 base outside the gene matches. The CDR3 protein is CASSQEGTDYGYTF. CDR3 DNA sequence: TGCGCCAGCAGCCAAGAGGGGACAGACTATGGCTACACCTTC.

Here the CDR3 reads CASSLTAAGAQYF. The CDR3 region has the DNA TGTGCCAGCAGCTTAACGGCAGCGGGGGCCCAGTACTTC. The chain has TRBV7-2 and TRBJ2-5; 8 bases are a match to TRBD2. Germline V gives CDR1 SGHTA, CDR2 FQGNSA. J lost 9 bases, V lost 2 bases, and 5 bases had no gene match. CDR3 length: 13 residues.

Worth noting for this clone: One end of the junction does not line up with germline, which may come from a read error. The chain combines TRBV12-5 with TRBJ2-3; 11 bases align to TRBD2. Germline V CDR1 and CDR2: LGHNT, FRNRAP. This CDR3 has 15 amino acids. The CDR3: CASGLTELAGGTVNF. The DNA of the CDR3 is TGTGCTAGTGGTTTGACCGAGCTAGCGGGGGGAACGGTGAATTTT.

This clone was recorded a few times. This chain uses TRBV19 with TRBJ1-5; 7 bases map to TRBD1. V shed 5 bases and J 8 bases; nucleotides not matched to a gene: 6. The length of the CDR3 is 13 residues. Germline V gene lookup returns CDR1 LNHDA and CDR2 SQIVND (reference sequence). CDR3 coding DNA: TGTGCCAGTAGTTCGGACAGGTTTGAGCCCCAGCATTTT. Protein sequence: CASSSDRFEPQHF.

The V and J genes are TRBV2 and TRBJ2-3; D is possibly TRBD1 (5 bases). This CDR3 is built from 14 residues. In germline, CDR1 is SNHLY, CDR2 FYNNEI. Trimming cost V 4 bases and J 2 bases, with 10 bases left between them. The CDR3 nucleotides are TGTGCCAGCAGTGGGGGCAGGCTCACAGATACGCAGTATTTT. Encoded protein: CASSGGRLTDTQYF.

Ten or more counts support this clone. The chain joins TRBV6-6 to TRBJ1-4; 9 nucleotides agree with TRBD1. J gave up 7 bases and V 5 bases, and 5 bases lay outside the gene matches. The germline gives CDR1 MNHNY, CDR2 SVGAGI (reference sequence). This CDR3 is built from 14 residues. CDR3 loop: CASSTGGLGEKLFF. CDR3 DNA: TGTGCCAGCAGTACAGGGGGCCTCGGTGAAAAACTGTTTTTT.

This clone occurred once. The V and J genes are TRBV7-6 and TRBJ2-3, with no clear D. The CDR3 loop spans 15 amino acids. Trimming took off 1 base at V and 1 base at J, with 9 bases between the two ends. Per the germline V gene, CDR1 is SGHVS and CDR2 is FNYEAQ. This CDR3 reads CASSLGHRGTDTQYF. For the CDR3, the DNA is TGTGCCAGCAGCTTAGGACATAGAGGCACAGATACGCAGTATTTT.

The rearrangement joins TRBV5-4 to TRBJ1-2, with D perhaps matching TRBD1 (6 bases). The germline CDR1 and CDR2 sequences are SGHNT and YYREEE (reference sequence). Trimming shortened V by 1 base and J by 3 bases, and 7 bases separated the two germline ends. The CDR3 has 13 residues. The CDR3 DNA sequence: TGTGCCAGCAGCTTGCCAGGGGACTATGGCTACACCTTC. It encodes CASSLPGDYGYTF.

V usage is TRBV18 and J usage is TRBJ1-1; 8 bases match TRBD1. CDR1 and CDR2 from the germline V gene are KGHSH and LQKENI. The CDR3 is 14 residues long. V shed 0 bases and J 6 bases; nucleotides not matched to a gene: 3. In nucleotides, the CDR3 is TGTGCCAGCTCACCACCTGACAGGGGCCCTGAAGCTTTCTTT. This gives the protein CASSPPDRGPEAFF.

The V call is TRBV5-1, the J call TRBJ1-3, with no clear D. CDR1 is SGHRS, CDR2 YFSETQ, per germline. The CDR3 loop spans 16 amino acids. Trimming left V 0 bases short and J 1 base short, with 11 bases between. CDR3 sequence reads: CASSLAPGSSGNTIYF. CDR3 nucleotide sequence: TGCGCCAGCAGCTTGGCCCCGGGGAGTTCTGGAAACACCATATATTTT. Variable domain in full (rest from reference TRBV5-1 and TRBJ1-3): KAGVTQTPRYLIKTRGQQVTLSCSPISGHRSVSWYQQTPGQGLQFLFEYFSETQRNKGNFPGRFSGRQFSNSRSEMNVSTLELGDSALYLCASSLAPGSSGNTIYFGEGSWLTVV.

The rearrangement uses TRBV9 and TRBJ1-1; D perhaps matches TRBD1 (6 bases). Germline CDR1 is SGDLS and CDR2 is YYNGEE. The CDR3 is 17 residues long. Trimming shortened V by 4 bases and J by 3 bases, and 22 bases separated the two germline ends. CDR3 loop: CASSPLRGGTGYTEAFF. The CDR3 coding sequence is TGTGCCAGCAGCCCACTAAGAGGGGGTACAGGCTACACTGAAGCTTTCTTT.

The chain couples TRBV10-3 to TRBJ1-2, with D perhaps matching TRBD1 (5 bases). V lost 4 bases and J 2 bases, leaving 17 bases between the germline ends. This CDR3 has 16 amino acids. The germline gives CDR1 ENHRY, CDR2 SYGVKD. CDR3 sequence: CAISGRVQESNYGYTF. CDR3 sequence (DNA): TGTGCCATCAGTGGGAGGGTACAGGAATCAAACTATGGCTACACCTTC.

The chain recombines TRBV4-3 with TRBJ2-7; maybe TRBD1 (5 bases). This CDR3 comprises 14 residues. Germline assignment: CDR1 LGHNA and CDR2 YSLEER. V was trimmed by 0 bases and J by 0 bases, leaving 6 bases between them. The CDR3 nucleotides read TGCGCCAGCAGCCAAGACCAGGGCTCCTACGAGCAGTACTTC. Protein sequence: CASSQDQGSYEQYF.

The chain carries TRBV5-8 and TRBJ1-1; no definite D call. The germline V gene encodes CDR1 SGHTS and CDR2 YDEGEE. V lost 0 bases and J lost 3, with 6 bases in between. The CDR3 consists of 13 residues. CDR3 DNA: TGTGCCAGCAGCTTGGAGCCGTACACTGAAGCTTTCTTT. Its translation: CASSLEPYTEAFF.

The chain uses TRBV27 and TRBJ1-6; 7 bases fit TRBD1. The CDR3 consists of 19 residues. Trimming at V came to 4 bases and at J to 1 base, leaving 13 bases not matched to a gene. The germline V gene has CDR1 MNHEY and CDR2 SMNVEV (reference sequence). The DNA for the CDR3 is TGTGCCAGCAGTTACGGCTCCCGAGGGGGCGCTTCCTATAATTCACCCCTCCACTTT. Translation: CASSYGSRGGASYNSPLHF.

V and J are TRBV28 and TRBJ1-1, with D possibly TRBD1 on 6 matching bases. V lost 7 bases and J 1 base, leaving 16 bases between the germline ends. This CDR3 region has 15 residues. CDR1 MDHEN and CDR2 SYDVKM come from the germline V gene. In nucleotides, the CDR3 is TGTGCCAGCATCCCAAGGGGACACGGGAACACTGAAGCTTTCTTT. This codes for CASIPRGHGNTEAFF.

This chain links TRBV6-5 with TRBJ2-5, with 7 bases matching TRBD1. This CDR3 has 14 amino acids. With V trimmed by 4 bases and J by 1 base, 3 bases remained unmatched. Germline loops: CDR1 MNHEY, CDR2 SVGAGI. CDR3 protein: CASSFNRGQETQYF. DNA of the CDR3: TGTGCCAGCAGTTTCAACAGGGGCCAAGAGACCCAGTACTTC.

The rearrangement links TRBV19 to TRBJ1-4; D might be TRBD1 (5 bases). Germline CDR1 LNHDA, CDR2 SQIVND (reference sequence). This CDR3 region has 15 residues. Trimming cost V 5 bases and J 4 bases, with 14 bases left between them. CDR3 in amino acids: CASSPPGDFNEKLFF. As DNA, the CDR3 is TGTGCCAGTAGTCCCCCCGGGGACTTTAATGAAAAACTGTTTTTT.

V usage is TRBV2 and J usage is TRBJ2-5, with 8 bases that match TRBD2. This CDR3 region has 14 residues. Losses at the gene ends were 8 bases for V and 3 bases for J; bases not matched to a gene: 8. Germline CDR1 and CDR2: SNHLY and FYNNEI. The CDR3 spells CASGKRGPKETQYF. The CDR3 DNA reads TGTGCCAGCGGAAAGCGGGGGCCGAAAGAGACCCAGTACTTC.

This rearrangement joins TRBV19 to TRBJ2-5; TRBD1 matches at 7 bases. The germline CDR1 and CDR2 sequences are LNHDA and SQIVND (reference sequence). The J segment lost 1 base and the V segment lost 4 bases, leaving 6 bases of the junction unmatched. The CDR3 covers 15 residues. The CDR3, as DNA: TGTGCCAGTAGTAACCCCCGGGACAGCCAAGAGACCCAGTACTTC. Amino acids: CASSNPRDSQETQYF.

The genes are TRBV28 and TRBJ1-2; D is unresolved. Germline V gene sequence: CDR1 MDHEN, CDR2 SYDVKM. Trimming removed 4 bases at V and 9 bases at J, with 6 bases between. The CDR3 sequence is 10 residues long. Written as DNA, the CDR3 is TGTGCCAGCAGTTCGGTGAGCTACACCTTC. Translating gives CASSSVSYTF.